The 13 T cell receptor beta chains given below trace back to one sample, sequenced in a study of blood T cell repertoires in COVID-19. Some clones are missing from TCRdb's copy, which holds only in-frame ones; the method was immunoSEQ multiplex PCR. The repertoire includes fewer than 130,000 clones, about 85% of them detected once, and 4.8% sits in the top ten. Input material: peripheral blood. These receptors originate from a human donor in a cohort sampled during active COVID-19.

This chain connects TRBV12-5 to TRBJ2-3; 10 nucleotides align to TRBD2. The V gene end was trimmed by 4 bases and the J gene end by 4 bases; junction bases not matched to a gene: 14. Germline CDR1 reads LGHNT; CDR2 reads FRNRAP. The length of the CDR3 is 18 residues. The DNA of the CDR3 is TGTGCTAGTGGTTCCCTAAACCAGCGGGGGGGGAGCGCAGATACGCAGTATTTT. Protein product: CASGSLNQRGGSADTQYF.

This chain links TRBV15 with TRBJ2-7; TRBD1 aligns across 9 bases. The V gene end was trimmed by 3 bases and the J gene end by 3 bases; junction bases not matched to a gene: 3. This CDR3 comprises 14 residues. Germline assignment: CDR1 LNHNV and CDR2 YYDKDF (reference sequence). In DNA, the CDR3 is TGTGCCACCAGCAGGCTGGGACAGGGCTACGAGCAGTACTTC. This encodes CATSRLGQGYEQYF.

The chain is built from TRBV28 and TRBJ1-4; 7 positions agree with TRBD1. Trimming removed 2 bases from V and 5 bases from J; junction bases left unmatched: 8. Germline loops: CDR1 MDHEN, CDR2 SYDVKM. The CDR3 sequence is 16 residues long. Here the CDR3 reads CASSLIDWDSNEKLFF. CDR3 coding DNA: TGTGCCAGCAGTTTAATCGACTGGGACAGCAATGAAAAACTGTTTTTT.

This chain joins TRBV6-5 and TRBJ1-5; D not certain. The CDR3 runs 12 residues. V lost 4 bases to trimming and J lost 6 bases, with 7 bases between them. Germline V gene lookup returns CDR1 MNHEY and CDR2 SVGAGI. The CDR3 is CASSSRGQPQHF. CDR3 DNA: TGTGCCAGCAGTTCTCGGGGTCAGCCCCAGCATTTT.

The chain carries TRBV2 and TRBJ2-3, with D possibly matching TRBD2 (6 bases). The CDR3 is 14 residues long. Germline V gives CDR1 SNHLY, CDR2 FYNNEI. Trimming removed 4 bases from V and 6 bases from J, with 14 bases in between. DNA of the CDR3: TGTGCCAGCAGTGTCGGGCGGGAAACGGATACGCAGTATTTT. Its translation: CASSVGRETDTQYF.

The chain couples TRBV4-3 to TRBJ2-7; TRBD2 aligns across 10 bases. Germline assignment: CDR1 LGHNA and CDR2 YSLEER. The CDR3 is 14 residues long. Unmatched junction bases numbered 1, after V lost 3 bases and J lost 2 bases. This CDR3 is CASSQLAGAYEQYF. CDR3 coding DNA: TGCGCCAGCAGCCAGCTAGCGGGGGCCTACGAGCAGTACTTC.

The chain combines TRBV18 with TRBJ1-1; D perhaps matches TRBD1 (5 bases). The CDR3 has 13 residues. Germline lookup yields CDR1 KGHSH and CDR2 LQKENI. V lost 6 bases and J lost 3, with 11 bases in between. In nucleotides, the CDR3 is TGTGCCAGCTCCAGGGTGATGGACACTGAAGCTTTCTTT. It yields the protein CASSRVMDTEAFF.

The chain combines TRBV5-4 with TRBJ2-7; TRBD2 agrees at 9 bases. Germline V CDR1 and CDR2: SGHNT, YYREEE (reference sequence). V shed 0 bases and J 5 bases; nucleotides not matched to a gene: 9. The CDR3 has 16 amino acids. The chain's CDR3 is CASSLGGGGLAHEQYF. CDR3 nucleotides: TGTGCCAGCAGCTTGGGAGGAGGGGGACTAGCCCACGAGCAGTACTTC.

The V gene is TRBV4-1, the J gene TRBJ2-5, with TRBD1 matching 7 bases. V lost 3 bases and J lost 5; bases outside the gene matches: 12. CDR1 is MGHRA, CDR2 YSYEKL, per germline. CDR3 length: 16 residues. The CDR3 loop reads CASSQTQGSALETQYF. The CDR3 coding sequence is TGCGCCAGCAGCCAGACACAGGGGTCAGCTCTGGAGACCCAGTACTTC.

The J gene is TRBJ1-6, the V gene TRBV18; no clear D. The CDR3 runs 15 residues. The germline V gene encodes CDR1 KGHSH and CDR2 LQKENI. Deletions cut 2 bases from V and 10 bases from J, with 15 bases between. CDR3 protein: CASSPSHPGGSPLHF. CDR3 DNA sequence: TGTGCCAGCTCACCAAGCCACCCAGGCGGGTCACCCCTCCACTTT.

The V and J genes are TRBV30 and TRBJ2-1, with 12 bases fitting TRBD2. J was trimmed by 12 bases and V by 4 bases; bases with no gene match: 4. Germline V CDR1 and CDR2: GTSNPN, SVGIG (reference sequence). This CDR3 spans 12 amino acids. For the CDR3, the DNA is TGTGCCTGGAAAGGACTAGCGGGGAGGCAGTTCTTC. Its protein is CAWKGLAGRQFF.

This clone is medium-sized within its sample. This chain links TRBV28 with TRBJ1-2, with D unclear. V lost 2 bases and J 2 bases, leaving 9 bases between the germline ends. Germline CDR1 and CDR2: MDHEN and SYDVKM. This CDR3 has 14 residues. The chain's CDR3 is CASSLDIHNYGYTF. For the CDR3, the DNA is TGTGCCAGCAGTTTAGACATACACAACTATGGCTACACCTTC.

V usage is TRBV20-1 and J usage is TRBJ1-2, with TRBD1 identical over 10 bases. CDR1 is DFQATT, CDR2 SNEGSKA, per germline (reference sequence). CDR3 length equals 11 residues. Losses at the gene ends were 6 bases for V and 8 bases for J; bases not matched to a gene: 3. Here the CDR3 reads CSAGDRGGYTF. The CDR3 nucleotides are TGCAGTGCAGGGGACAGGGGCGGCTACACCTTC.